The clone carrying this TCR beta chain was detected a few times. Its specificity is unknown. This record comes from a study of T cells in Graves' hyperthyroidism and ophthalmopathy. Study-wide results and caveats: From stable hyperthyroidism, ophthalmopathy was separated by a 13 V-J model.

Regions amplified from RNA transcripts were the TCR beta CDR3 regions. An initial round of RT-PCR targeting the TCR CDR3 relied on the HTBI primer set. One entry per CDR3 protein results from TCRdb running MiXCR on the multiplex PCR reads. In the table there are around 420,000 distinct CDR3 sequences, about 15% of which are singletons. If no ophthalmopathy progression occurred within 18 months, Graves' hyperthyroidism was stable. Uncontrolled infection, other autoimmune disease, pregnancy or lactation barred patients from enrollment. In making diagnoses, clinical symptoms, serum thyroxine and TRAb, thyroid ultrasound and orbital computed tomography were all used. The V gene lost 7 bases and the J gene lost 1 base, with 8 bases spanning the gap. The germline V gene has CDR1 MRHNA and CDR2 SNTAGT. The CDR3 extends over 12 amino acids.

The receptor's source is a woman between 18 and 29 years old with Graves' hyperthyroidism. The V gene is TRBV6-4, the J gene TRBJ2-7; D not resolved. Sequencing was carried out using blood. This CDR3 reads CASTGRSYEQYF. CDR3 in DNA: TGTGCCAGCACTGGCAGATCCTACGAGCAGTACTTC.